This T cell receptor beta chain was found in a study of monozygotic twins with inflammatory bowel disease. Study-level points and caveats: The study supported no single strong signal or clonotype linked to IBD. The data offered no way to tell different T cell subtypes apart.

Through template switching, UMIs that included a 6-nucleotide sample barcode were added. TCRdb re-called the 5' RACE reads and catalogs CDR3 proteins one per entry, DNA excluded. This sample contains 140,000 to 150,000 distinct CDR3 sequences. Per donor there was one draw, yielding a blood sample of around 2.5 ml. Worth noting for this clonotype: Its antigen is currently unknown.

CDR3 length equals 14 residues. Germline loops: CDR1 SNHLY, CDR2 FYNNEI. The genes are TRBV2 and TRBJ2-1; the D call of TRBD1 rests on TCRdb alone, since no DNA is present to check it. This clonotype originated in a human donor with ulcerative colitis or Crohn's disease, or a healthy co-twin of an affected twin (not recorded which). What was sequenced was blood. CDR3: CASSPQGTYNEQFF. Variable domain in full (rest from reference TRBV2 and TRBJ2-1): EPEVTQTPSHQVTQMGQEVILRCVPISNHLYFYWYRQILGQKVEFLVSFYNNEISEKSEIFDDQFSVERPDGSNFTLKIRSTKLEDSAMYFCASSPQGTYNEQFFGPGTRLTVL.